This section outlines one TCR beta chain sequence together with its context. Its antigen is as yet unknown. The source of the sample is a study of CXCR3-negative and CXCR3-positive naive CD8 T cells. Background on the study: Per library, roughly 1.4 +/- 0.3 million reads; 120 million to 150 million TRB reads overall.

Findings of the study overall: Against CXCR3-negative naive cells, CXCR3-positive naive cells showed more hydrophobic TRB CDR3s.

CDR1 is SQVTM, CDR2 ANQGSEA, per germline. CDR3 length: 16 amino acids. With UMI labels, 5' RACE was used to prepare the TRB cDNA libraries. Each CDR3 protein gets one entry in TCRdb, which reprocessed the 5' RACE reads and gives no DNA. The sample yields some 130,000 distinct CDR3 sequences, of which the top ten take up roughly 0.29%. Sequenced sample: naive CXCR3- CD8+ T cells from blood. Subset defined: CD45RO-CCR7+CD27+CD95- naive CD8+ T cells lacking CXCR3 (TNR3-). This chain connects TRBV29-1 to TRBJ2-3; the TCRdb call, TRBD2, lacks DNA for checking. The source is a human donor in good health. Some clones in this sample may be carry-over from other donors' samples. CDR3 sequence: CSVEDRRLVPADTQYF.